This T cell receptor beta chain was found in a study of early T cells in non-severe SARS-CoV-2 infection. Per the germline V gene, CDR1 is KGHSH and CDR2 is LQKENI. The V end was cut by 4 bases, the J end by 8 bases, with 9 bases between. There are 13 residues in the CDR3. Attachment of unique molecular identifiers was made to individual cDNA molecules. Each CDR3 protein is one row after TCRdb ran MiXCR on the 5' RACE reads. Seen here are some 90,000 distinct CDR3 sequences, more than 12% observed once, and the top ten hold 4.5% to 7%. This clonotype was detected only a few times. This receptor was obtained from an adult who was a healthcare worker with PCR-confirmed SARS-CoV-2 infection or an uninfected control (not recorded which). Sequencing used whole blood. This chain links TRBV18 with TRBJ1-6; the D is unclear. The CDR3 here is CASSLGRDSPLHF. CDR3 DNA: TGTGCCAGCTCACTTGGCCGGGATTCACCCCTCCACTTT.